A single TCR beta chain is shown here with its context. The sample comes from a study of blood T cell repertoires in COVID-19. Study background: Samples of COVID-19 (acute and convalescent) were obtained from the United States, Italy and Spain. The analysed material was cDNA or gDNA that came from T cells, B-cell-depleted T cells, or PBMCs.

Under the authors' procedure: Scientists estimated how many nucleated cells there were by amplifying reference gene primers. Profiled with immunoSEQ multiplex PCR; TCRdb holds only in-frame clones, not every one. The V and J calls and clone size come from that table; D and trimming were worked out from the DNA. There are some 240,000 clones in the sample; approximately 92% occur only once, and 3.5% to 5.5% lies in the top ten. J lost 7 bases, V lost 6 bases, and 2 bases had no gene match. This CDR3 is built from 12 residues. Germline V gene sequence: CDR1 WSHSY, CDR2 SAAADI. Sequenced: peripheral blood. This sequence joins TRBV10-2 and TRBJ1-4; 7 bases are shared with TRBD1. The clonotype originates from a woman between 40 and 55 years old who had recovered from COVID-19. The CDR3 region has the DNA TGCGCCAGCAGCCAGGGGGGTGAAAAACTGTTTTTT. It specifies CASSQGGEKLFF.